This T cell receptor beta chain was recovered during a study of T cell clusters in autoimmune cytopenias. This clonotype is classed as large by frequency. The CDR3 consists of 15 residues. Looked up from germline, CDR1 is LNHDA and CDR2 is SQIVND (reference sequence). TRB was amplified by touch-down multiplex PCR, primer pools A and B combined. TCRdb re-called the multiplex PCR reads and shows each CDR3 protein once, DNA omitted. The specimen's table records under 800 distinct CDR3 sequences. TRB was amplified from around 0.25 ug of peripheral blood genomic DNA per sample. These data were also filed under a second study, of T cell repertoires in aging, cancer and after chemotherapy. That source adds: These repertoire data do not allow conclusions about immunological memory after chemotherapy.

The source of this sequence is a human donor with chronic lymphocytic leukemia. This sequence joins TRBV19 and TRBJ2-1; the TCRdb D gene call, TRBD1, has no DNA to confirm it. The sequenced sample consisted of peripheral blood. The CDR3 reads CASSPGGRTWNEQFF.